This TCR beta chain appears in the sequencing data of a study of T cells after yellow fever vaccination. Study-wide points: A faster peak, day 5 versus 15, was reached by the weaker secondary response. Some clonotypes, a small share, were shared between CD4 and CD8 compartments.

The V end was cut by 5 bases, the J end by 7 bases, with 11 bases between. The CDR3 has 13 amino acids. Germline values: CDR1 SGHNT, CDR2 YENEEA. Template-switching 5'RACE yielded the TCR cDNA; a universal primer site and UMIs were added in the process. MiXCR, applied by TCRdb to the 5' RACE reads, yields one record per CDR3 protein. The sample has 200,000 to 300,000 distinct CDR3 sequences, 6.9% seen once. This clonotype was observed once. The antigen remains unidentified. The receptor comes from a man between 25 and 39 years old who received the YFV17D yellow fever vaccine. Sequencing was performed on CD4+ T cells sorted from PBMCs, taken 15 days after the yellow fever booster vaccination. The gene calls are TRBV11-3 and TRBJ2-2, with D uncertain. CDR3 in DNA: TGTGCCAGCAGCATCATAGCCGGCGGGGAGCTGTTTTTT. Its protein product is CASSIIAGGELFF.